The 9 T cell receptor beta chains given below trace back to one sample, sequenced in a study of cytomegalovirus exposure and HLA in healthy donors. Use of 60 Vbeta and 13 Jbeta primers characterized the PCR. Assay used: immunoSEQ multiplex PCR; TCRdb lists only in-frame clones, some missing. The data show 150,000 to 200,000 clones, 70% to 80% seen once. Sequencing was done on a sample of PBMCs. All receptors come from a woman aged 40 to 50 in good health and CMV-seronegative.

This clone was recorded a few times. The chain employs TRBV28 and TRBJ1-1; D is unclear. V was pared by 3 bases and J by 0 bases, with 8 bases between. Germline loops: CDR1 MDHEN, CDR2 SYDVKM. This CDR3 is built from 14 residues. CDR3 loop: CASSLRSLNTEAFF. For the CDR3, the DNA is TGTGCCAGCAGTTTGAGGAGCTTGAACACTGAAGCTTTCTTT.

This chain joins TRBV5-1 and TRBJ1-1; the match to TRBD1 covers 9 bases. Per germline, CDR1 SGHRS and CDR2 YFSETQ. Losses at the gene ends were 2 bases for V and 0 bases for J; bases not matched to a gene: 5. The CDR3 is 16 amino acids. The CDR3 reads CASSFNRGRLNTEAFF. CDR3 nucleotides: TGCGCCAGCAGCTTTAACAGGGGGCGACTGAACACTGAAGCTTTCTTT.

This chain uses TRBV9 with TRBJ2-7; D is ambiguous. The CDR3 consists of 12 residues. Deletions cut 4 bases from V and 7 bases from J, with 12 bases between. The germline V gene has CDR1 SGDLS and CDR2 YYNGEE. CDR3 residues: CASSSGGREQYF. The CDR3 nucleotides read TGTGCCAGCAGCTCCGGCGGAAGGGAGCAGTACTTC.

The V gene is TRBV2, the J gene TRBJ1-3; D is possibly TRBD1 (5 bases). Germline CDR1 reads SNHLY; CDR2 reads FYNNEI. This CDR3 comprises 14 residues. The V and J ends lost 4 bases and 4 bases respectively, with 11 bases between them. CDR3 in DNA: TGTGCCAGCAGTGTCTCGGGGGAAGGAAACACCATATATTTT. This sequence encodes CASSVSGEGNTIYF.

This CDR3 reads CAWSVPDRGTTEAFF. In DNA, the CDR3 is TGTGCCTGGAGTGTCCCCGACAGGGGAACCACTGAAGCTTTCTTT. The chain is built from TRBV30 and TRBJ1-1, with 8 bases that match TRBD1. This CDR3 is 15 amino acids long. Germline V gene lookup returns CDR1 GTSNPN and CDR2 SVGIG (reference sequence). V lost 0 bases and J lost 4; bases outside the gene matches: 7.

The chain recombines TRBV4-2 with TRBJ2-1, with D possibly matching TRBD1 (7 bases). The CDR3 spans 18 residues. Between the trimmed V and J ends, which lost 3 bases and 0 bases, there was a span of 18 bases. The germline gives CDR1 LGHNA, CDR2 YNFKEQ. CDR3 DNA sequence: TGTGCCAGCAGCCACGACCTTCCAGGGGGAGGCTCCTACAATGAGCAGTTCTTC. It translates to CASSHDLPGGGSYNEQFF.

The rearrangement joins TRBV28 to TRBJ1-5; 7 nucleotides match TRBD1. CDR1 MDHEN and CDR2 SYDVKM come from the germline V gene. Trimming cost V 5 bases and J 5 bases; bases outside gene matches: 9. This CDR3 is 15 amino acids long. The DNA of the CDR3 is TGTGCCAGCAGTCGAACAGGGGAAAGGGATCAGCCCCAGCATTTT. It specifies CASSRTGERDQPQHF.

The rearrangement joins TRBV4-3 to TRBJ2-5; 11 bases are shared with TRBD2. Germline CDR1 and CDR2: LGHNA and YSLEER. The CDR3 has 19 residues. V dropped 1 base and J dropped 1; count of bases not matched to a gene: 11. The CDR3 here is CASSQGTSGSLYSQETQYF. In DNA, the CDR3 is TGCGCCAGCAGCCAAGGGACTAGCGGGTCTCTTTATTCCCAAGAGACCCAGTACTTC.

This chain links TRBV5-8 with TRBJ2-7; weak D call: TRBD1 (6 bases). The ends were cut back, 2 bases at V and 2 bases at J, with 11 bases in the middle. The CDR3 has 14 amino acids. Germline CDR1 is SGHTS and CDR2 is YDEGEE. This CDR3 reads CASSLQGLAYEQYF. The CDR3 region has the DNA TGTGCCAGCAGCTTACAGGGTTTAGCCTACGAGCAGTACTTC.